This record covers a single T cell receptor beta chain. CDR1 and CDR2 from the germline V gene are SGHRS and YFSETQ. J was trimmed by 0 bases and V by 0 bases; bases with no gene match: 9. The CDR3 extends over 18 amino acids. A library of TCRbeta sequences, prepared with unique molecular identifiers, was generated. TCRdb reprocessed the PCR reads via MiXCR and lists one record per CDR3 protein. Here the sample spans 500,000 to 600,000 distinct CDR3 sequences, 32% being singletons. This record belongs to a study of T-cell reconstitution after alpha-beta-depleted transplantation in children. The chain combines TRBV5-1 with TRBJ2-1; 7 bases agree with TRBD1. This sequence was found in a human donor who donated a stem cell graft to a child with aplastic anemia. The starting material was PBMCs from the stem cell graft donor, obtained from the stem cell graft. In DNA, the CDR3 is TGCGCCAGCAGCTTGGCTATACAGGGGTCTAGCTCCTACAATGAGCAGTTCTTC. Protein sequence: CASSLAIQGSSSYNEQFF.